Presented here are 19 T cell receptor beta chains from one specimen sequenced in a study of blood T cell repertoires in COVID-19. Sequenced by immunoSEQ multiplex PCR; TCRdb stores in-frame clones only, minus some. The data contain 50,000 or so clones, about three quarters of them seen just once; the ten biggest clones take up around 20%. The specimen sequenced was peripheral blood. These receptor sequences come from a human donor with active or convalescent COVID-19. The donor label of this sample is uncertain.

The chain employs TRBV11-3 and TRBJ2-7; 10 positions match TRBD1. Germline V gene data show CDR1 as SGHNT and CDR2 as YENEEA. This CDR3 comprises 14 residues. Trimming took 3 bases from V and 2 from J; bases not matched to a gene: 1. The DNA for the CDR3 is TGTGCCAGCAGCTTGGGACAGGGGACCTACGAGCAGTACTTC. Its translation: CASSLGQGTYEQYF.

This rearrangement joins TRBV30 to TRBJ2-3, with a tentative D call TRBD1 (7 bases). Per germline, CDR1 GTSNPN and CDR2 SVGIG (reference sequence). Trimming shortened V by 0 bases and J by 2 bases, and 15 bases separated the two germline ends. This CDR3 comprises 16 residues. The CDR3, as DNA: TGTGCCTGGAGTGTCTCAGGGGGAGGTTTCACAGATACGCAGTATTTT. It yields the protein CAWSVSGGGFTDTQYF.

The V call is TRBV5-1, the J call TRBJ1-5; D uncertain. The CDR3 extends over 16 amino acids. The ends were cut back, 0 bases at V and 3 bases at J, with 13 bases in the middle. Looked up from germline, CDR1 is SGHRS and CDR2 is YFSETQ. The CDR3 nucleotides are TGCGCCAGCAGCTTGGGACCAGCGACGAACAATCAGCCCCAGCATTTT. It specifies CASSLGPATNNQPQHF. Looking up the rest from reference TRBV5-1 and TRBJ1-5 gives the full variable domain: KAGVTQTPRYLIKTRGQQVTLSCSPISGHRSVSWYQQTPGQGLQFLFEYFSETQRNKGNFPGRFSGRQFSNSRSEMNVSTLELGDSALYLCASSLGPATNNQPQHFGDGTRLSIL.

The chain links TRBV12-3 or TRBV12-4 to TRBJ2-1; possible D gene TRBD2, 5 bases. CDR3 size: 13 residues. With 3 bases removed from V and 3 bases from J, the gap between germline ends came to 6 bases. The chain's CDR3 is CASSFTSYNEQFF. CDR3 bases: TGTGCCAGCAGTTTTACTAGCTACAATGAGCAGTTCTTC.

This clone has only one observation. The chain recombines TRBV9 with TRBJ1-1; TRBD1 matches at 9 bases. In germline, CDR1 is SGDLS, CDR2 YYNGEE. This CDR3 spans 16 amino acids. The ends lost 0 bases at V and 3 bases at J; junction bases unmatched: 6. CDR3 sequence reads: CASSVGGWTGDTEAFF. The CDR3 coding sequence is TGTGCCAGCAGCGTAGGGGGGTGGACAGGGGACACTGAAGCTTTCTTT.

This chain's CDR3 is CATSRDGPGIGRTLHF. The CDR3 DNA sequence: TGTGCCACCAGCAGAGATGGGCCCGGGATAGGTCGCACCCTCCACTTT. The V gene is TRBV15, the J gene TRBJ1-6; unclear D gene. This CDR3 region has 16 residues. Germline V gene data show CDR1 as LNHNV and CDR2 as YYDKDF (reference sequence). V lost 0 bases and J 14 bases, leaving 20 bases between the germline ends.

The V gene is TRBV9, the J gene TRBJ1-4; D gene ambiguous. The CDR3 covers 14 residues. V was pared by 2 bases and J by 7 bases, with 12 bases between. CDR1 is SGDLS and CDR2 is YYNGEE in the germline V gene. As DNA, the CDR3 is TGTGCCAGCAGCGTCGGGAGAAATTCTGAAAAACTGTTTTTT. This codes for CASSVGRNSEKLFF.

The chain has TRBV2 and TRBJ1-5; 7 nucleotides agree with TRBD1. Germline V CDR1 and CDR2: SNHLY, FYNNEI. V lost 5 bases to trimming and J lost 1 base; unmatched junction nucleotides: 2. The CDR3 is 14 amino acids. CDR3 loop: CASSLDRSNQPQHF. As DNA, the CDR3 is TGTGCCAGCAGTTTGGACAGGAGCAATCAGCCCCAGCATTTT.

The genes are TRBV30 and TRBJ2-7, with 9 bases that match TRBD1. This CDR3 spans 14 amino acids. Germline trimming cut 2 bases from V and 6 bases from J; bases unmatched to any gene: 8. The germline V gene has CDR1 GTSNPN and CDR2 SVGIG (reference sequence). The CDR3 DNA is TGTGCCTGGAGTTCTCAACAGGGGGCTAGCGAGCAGTACTTC. Its protein product is CAWSSQQGASEQYF.

The J gene is TRBJ1-2, the V gene TRBV30, with 7 positions matching TRBD1. V dropped 4 bases and J dropped 2; count of bases not matched to a gene: 1. Germline V gene lookup returns CDR1 GTSNPN and CDR2 SVGIG (reference sequence). This CDR3 contains 12 residues. CDR3 region: CAWTTGNYGYTF. The DNA for the CDR3 is TGTGCCTGGACGACAGGGAACTATGGCTACACCTTC.

The chain is built from TRBV4-1 and TRBJ2-3; D is unclear. The CDR3 extends over 16 amino acids. Germline-derived CDR1 and CDR2 are MGHRA and YSYEKL. V shed 0 bases and J shed 2 bases, with 12 bases lying between them. CDR3 region: CASSQESARFTDTQYF. In nucleotides, the CDR3 is TGCGCCAGCAGCCAAGAGAGCGCTAGATTCACAGATACGCAGTATTTT.

The table lists this clone with a few counts. The chain recombines TRBV6-6 with TRBJ2-4; 9 positions match TRBD1. The germline CDR1 and CDR2 sequences are MNHNY and SVGAGI (reference sequence). J gave up 11 bases and V 10 bases, and 12 bases lay outside the gene matches. The CDR3 is 13 amino acids. The CDR3 is CAIDGTGSSFQYF. The DNA for the CDR3 is TGTGCCATTGACGGGACAGGGTCAAGTTTTCAGTACTTC.

The count of this clone is one. This chain connects TRBV6-5 to TRBJ1-5, with D uncertain. Germline CDR1 MNHEY, CDR2 SVGAGI. This CDR3 has 15 amino acids. V dropped 2 bases and J dropped 0 bases, with 8 bases sitting between them. The CDR3, as DNA: TGTGCCAGCAGTTACCCAGACACTAGCAATCAGCCCCAGCATTTT. Translation gives CASSYPDTSNQPQHF.

This clone was recorded only once. The J gene is TRBJ2-2, the V gene TRBV9, with 7 positions matching TRBD2. J lost 2 bases, V lost 0 bases, and 4 bases had no gene match. In germline, CDR1 is SGDLS, CDR2 YYNGEE. CDR3 size: 16 residues. The CDR3 DNA is TGTGCCAGCAGCGTAGCGGGGAGGGGTAACACCGGGGAGCTGTTTTTT. As protein: CASSVAGRGNTGELFF.

The CDR3 is CASSEIGTGEGYTF. The CDR3 coding sequence is TGTGCCAGCAGTGAAATCGGTACAGGAGAGGGCTACACCTTC. The chain employs TRBV6-1 and TRBJ1-2; tentatively, D is TRBD1 (5 bases). V gave up 2 bases and J gave up 8 bases, with 15 bases separating them. This CDR3 comprises 14 residues. Germline V lookup: CDR1 MNHNS, CDR2 SASEGT.

The rearrangement links TRBV6-5 to TRBJ2-1; no firm D call. Germline CDR1 is MNHEY and CDR2 is SVGAGI. Trimming took off 8 bases at V and 3 bases at J, with 14 bases between the two ends. This CDR3 comprises 14 residues. The CDR3 protein is CASLPSSLYNEQFF. As DNA, the CDR3 is TGTGCCAGCCTCCCCTCTAGTCTCTACAATGAGCAGTTCTTC.

The genes are TRBV30 and TRBJ1-5; D is undetermined. The CDR3 consists of 13 residues. Germline V lookup: CDR1 GTSNPN, CDR2 SVGIG (reference sequence). Trimming pared 5 bases from V and 5 bases from J, leaving 13 bases between. CDR3 DNA: TGTGCCTGGTCTCTGGCGGAATATCAGCCCCAGCATTTT. This codes for CAWSLAEYQPQHF.

The genes are TRBV27 and TRBJ2-7; D may be TRBD2 (6 bases). V gave up 7 bases and J gave up 6 bases, with 22 bases separating them. The germline V gene has CDR1 MNHEY and CDR2 SMNVEV (reference sequence). CDR3 length: 15 residues. The chain's CDR3 is CASTRAGRESAEQYF. CDR3 coding DNA: TGTGCCAGCACGCGCGCGGGGCGGGAATCTGCCGAGCAGTACTTC.

The rearrangement joins TRBV3-1 (or the pseudogene TRBV3-2) to TRBJ2-1; 8 nucleotides line up with TRBD2. The trim removed 5 bases at V and 4 bases at J, leaving 7 bases unmatched. The CDR3 has 15 residues. Per the germline V gene, CDR1 is LGHDT and CDR2 is YNNKEL (reference sequence). CDR3 protein: CASSSSGSGYNEQFF. CDR3 nucleotides: TGTGCCAGCAGCAGCAGCGGGAGCGGGTACAATGAGCAGTTCTTC.